This note documents a single T cell receptor beta chain sequence. In the authors' workflow: Reference gene primer amplification gave nucleated cell count estimates. Assay used: immunoSEQ multiplex PCR; TCRdb lists only in-frame clones, some missing. V, J and clone size derive from that table, while D and trimming were established from the DNA sequence. The profile shows some 95,000 clones, about nine tenths of them singletons. The data were taken from a study of blood T cell repertoires in COVID-19. CDR3 length equals 16 residues. Germline CDR1 is MNHEY and CDR2 is SVGEGT. Unmatched junction bases numbered 12, after V lost 2 bases and J lost 9 bases.

This receptor was identified in a human donor with active COVID-19. The donor label of this sample is uncertain. Material: peripheral blood. The chain recombines TRBV6-2 or TRBV6-3 with TRBJ2-5; 10 bases align to TRBD2. CDR3 protein: CASSYDLELAGWAQYF. The DNA for the CDR3 is TGTGCCAGCAGTTACGATTTGGAACTAGCGGGATGGGCCCAGTACTTC.